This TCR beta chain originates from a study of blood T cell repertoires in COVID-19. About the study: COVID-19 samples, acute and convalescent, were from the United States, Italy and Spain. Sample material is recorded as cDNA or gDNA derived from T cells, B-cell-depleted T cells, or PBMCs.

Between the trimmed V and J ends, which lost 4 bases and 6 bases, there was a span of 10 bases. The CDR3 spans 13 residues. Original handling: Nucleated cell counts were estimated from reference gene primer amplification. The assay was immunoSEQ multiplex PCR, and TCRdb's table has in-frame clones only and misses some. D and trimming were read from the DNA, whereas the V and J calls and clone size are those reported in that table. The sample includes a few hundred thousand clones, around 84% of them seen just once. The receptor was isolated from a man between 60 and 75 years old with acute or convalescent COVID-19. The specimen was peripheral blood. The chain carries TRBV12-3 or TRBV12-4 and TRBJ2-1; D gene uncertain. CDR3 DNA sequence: TGTGCCAGCAGTTCACACACGGGCAATGAGCAGTTCTTC. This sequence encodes CASSSHTGNEQFF.